The present T cell receptor beta chain was sequenced within a study of cytomegalovirus exposure and HLA in healthy donors. Notes on this clone: Its antigen is unidentified.

General study findings and limits: For most TCR beta V segments, an earlier analysis put the productive rate at about 87% or about 30% of the time. There were a few CMV-associated chains whose specificity for CMV antigens was confirmed in vitro. Indistinguishable V segments, including TRBV6-2 and TRBV6-3, were excluded.

This CDR3 spans 16 amino acids. Trimming stripped 3 bases from V and 2 bases from J, with 15 bases between. Germline V gene lookup returns CDR1 SGDLS and CDR2 YYNGEE. PCR employed 60 Vbeta and 13 Jbeta primers. The assay was immunoSEQ multiplex PCR, and TCRdb's table has in-frame clones only and misses some. The sample holds more than 65,000 clones; roughly two thirds are singletons and the top ten take around 7%. Healthy bone marrow donors formed the donor group. What was sequenced was PBMCs. The chain links TRBV9 to TRBJ2-1; TRBD2 is a possible D gene (6 bases). The sequence was collected from a woman in her forties or fifties in good health and CMV-seropositive. The CDR3 sequence: CASSGGGAATYNEQFF. The CDR3 DNA is TGTGCCAGCAGCGGCGGAGGGGCGGCCACCTACAATGAGCAGTTCTTC.